This T cell receptor beta chain was identified in a study of beta chain features in type 1 diabetes. The overall study: Over all samples combined, about 99,000,000 sorted cells were examined.

This clone showed up just a few times. The sequenced template was cDNA made from the entire isolated RNA. Here immunoSEQ multiplex PCR was the method, and the copy in TCRdb shows in-frame clones only, minus some. The sample has hundreds of thousands of clones, 15% seen once. Staining for CD45RO/CCR7/CD25/CD127/CD95/CD27 allowed sorting of CD4+ naive, central memory, regulatory and stem cell-like memory cells. With 4 bases removed from V and 1 base from J, the gap between germline ends came to 13 bases. The V gene's germline CDR1 is LGHNA and CDR2 YSLEER. This CDR3 has 15 amino acids. Sequenced input: naive CD4+ T cells from blood. V gene TRBV4-3 combines with J gene TRBJ1-1; no reliable D call. The TCR originated in a young man in good health. This CDR3 is CASSLQRARNTEAFF. CDR3 bases: TGCGCCAGCAGCCTGCAGCGGGCGCGGAACACTGAAGCTTTCTTT.